Listed below are T cell receptor beta chains from one sample, sequenced in a study of T cell responses to AZD1222 COVID-19 vaccine. The method was immunoSEQ multiplex PCR; TCRdb's version includes in-frame clones alone and lacks a portion of them. The sample holds more than 100,000 clones, 80% to 95% seen once. The sample was peripheral blood, taken on day 0 of AZD1222 vaccination. The origin of the receptors is an adult in good health. Each CDR3 is given with its conserved first and last residue. A D gene is named only where the DNA matches it firmly. Only some rows state a clone size, as once, few, many or a class for expanded clones.

size	V	D	J	CDR3	DNA
.	TRBV7-9	TRBD2	TRBJ2-7	CASSSSSGITYEQYF	TGTGCCAGCAGCTCCTCTAGCGGAATAACCTACGAGCAGTACTTC
.	TRBV27	.	TRBJ1-5	CASRLRTASNQPQHF	TGTGCCAGCAGGCTGAGGACAGCTAGCAATCAGCCCCAGCATTTT
.	TRBV12-3/TRBV12-4	.	TRBJ1-1	CASSSDGWAEAFF	TGTGCCAGCAGCAGCGACGGGTGGGCTGAAGCTTTCTTT
.	TRBV11-2	.	TRBJ1-2	CASSLGSGGDGYTF	TGTGCCAGCAGCTTAGGATCGGGGGGTGACGGCTACACCTTC
.	TRBV7-2	.	TRBJ2-5	CASSLGRGRLQTQYF	TGTGCCAGCAGCCTAGGGCGGGGGCGCTTACAGACCCAGTACTTC
.	TRBV28	TRBD1	TRBJ1-5	CASFGDRGQPQHF	TGTGCCAGCTTCGGGGACAGGGGCCAGCCCCAGCATTTT
.	TRBV28	.	TRBJ2-3	CASSLPTDTQYF	TGTGCCAGCAGTTTACCCACAGATACGCAGTATTTT
.	TRBV4-1	.	TRBJ1-6	CASSQIGAGENSPLHF	TGCGCCAGCAGCCAAATTGGGGCAGGGGAGAATTCACCCCTCCACTTT
.	TRBV15	.	TRBJ2-7	CATSRDEEVYEQYF	TGTGCCACCAGCAGAGATGAAGAGGTCTACGAGCAGTACTTC
many	TRBV6-5	.	TRBJ1-4	CASSQGQLDYEKLFF	TGTGCCAGCAGTCAGGGACAACTCGACTATGAAAAACTGTTTTTT
.	TRBV5-5	TRBD2	TRBJ2-1	CASSLSLAGDNEQFF	TGTGCCAGCAGCTTGAGCCTAGCGGGGGACAATGAGCAGTTCTTC
.	TRBV7-2	.	TRBJ1-2	CASSWAGSYGYTF	TGTGCCAGCAGCTGGGCAGGGAGTTATGGCTACACCTTC
.	TRBV28	.	TRBJ2-7	CASSSSALGLSYEQYF	TGTGCCAGCAGTTCATCAGCTCTAGGACTCTCCTACGAGCAGTACTTC
.	TRBV6-2/TRBV6-3	.	TRBJ2-7	CASSYVQGYEQYF	TGTGCCAGCAGTTACGTGCAGGGCTACGAGCAGTACTTC
.	TRBV2	.	TRBJ1-5	CASSEADPRAQPQHF	TGTGCCAGCAGTGAAGCGGATCCCAGGGCTCAGCCCCAGCATTTT
.	TRBV4-3	.	TRBJ2-1	CASSQEETIYNEQFF	TGCGCCAGCAGCCAAGAAGAGACCATCTACAATGAGCAGTTCTTC
.	TRBV19	TRBD1	TRBJ2-7	CASSPRGDRVHEQYF	TGTGCCAGTAGTCCAAGAGGGGACAGGGTCCACGAGCAGTACTTC
.	TRBV7-6	.	TRBJ2-5	CASSTHLIQETQYF	TGTGCCAGCAGCACACACTTGATCCAAGAGACCCAGTACTTC
.	TRBV3-1/TRBV3-2	.	TRBJ1-1	CASSQFARSTEAFF	TGTGCCAGCAGCCAATTCGCCCGGAGCACTGAAGCTTTCTTT
.	TRBV7-9	TRBD1	TRBJ1-3	CASSHRDSSSGNTIYF	TGTGCCAGCAGCCACCGGGACAGCAGCTCTGGAAACACCATATATTTT
.	TRBV10-1	TRBD2	TRBJ2-5	CASSEEGLASETQYF	TGCGCCAGCAGTGAGGAGGGACTAGCGTCCGAGACCCAGTACTTC
.	TRBV18	.	TRBJ2-1	CASSPLGAQGDEQFF	TGTGCCAGCTCACCCTTAGGGGCCCAGGGCGATGAGCAGTTCTTC
once	TRBV5-8	TRBD2	TRBJ2-2	CASSLELRGGLKTGELFF	TGTGCCAGCAGCTTGGAATTGCGGGGGGGCCTAAAGACCGGGGAGCTGTTTTTT
.	TRBV5-6	.	TRBJ1-1	CASSFQINTEAFF	TGTGCCAGCAGCTTCCAGATTAACACTGAAGCTTTCTTT